This T cell receptor beta chain was found in a study of human T cells and chemical hapten exposure (dated by TCRdb to the early 2020s). A note on the overall study: For sensitization, 2% DPC in acetone was applied to a roughly 2 cm by roughly 2 cm area of upper inner arm skin. Throughout the approximately 24-week study period, patients were also given weekly therapeutic DPC doses on the scalp. Patch testing was done on the upper back using Finn chambers containing 0.01% DPC, and results were scored after 6 days according to International Contact Dermatitis Research Group standards. Alopecia areata with under or over 50% scalp involvement, alopecia totalis and alopecia universalis were represented in the patient cohort, which was mostly female. Libraries were pooled for sequencing, and per-sample TCR yields varied mainly because of small differences in library volumes within the pool. Peripheral blood TCR repertoire changes were tracked in vivo in alopecia patients during primary and secondary sensitization to the hapten diphenylcyclopropenone (DPC). Blood samples were taken from patients before sensitization (week 0) and then at 2, 6 and about 24 weeks after DPC sensitization. Around 30 alopecia patients provided blood for TCR sequencing at one to four time points (pre-sensitization, 2, 6 and 24 weeks).

What the research found in general, with its limitations: Repeated subsampling changed both the strength of the expansion versus patch-test correlation and the threshold at which the correlation became significant. No change with DPC sensitization was found in the number of TCRs above 1 in 1000 frequency, and no evidence of global repertoire structure alterations was found. All patients had alopecia, a presumed autoimmune disease, so their immune response might differ from that of healthy individuals. Significantly more large CDR3 similarity clusters were formed by expanded TCRs than by pre-sensitization or healthy control sets, consistent with antigen-driven responses. A positive correlation was found between the number of PT1 expanded TCRs and patch test score, with significance reached at thresholds 8, 16 and 32 but not 4.

This clonotype was picked up many times. There is no known antigen for this receptor. Per-base qualities were not stored, and no clone one base away is much larger. The time point label, as the study defines it: pre-sensitization, week 0. The intended sense of this specimen's treatment or condition label: therapeutic diphenylcyclopropenone sensitization with weekly scalp DPC. At every patch-test visit, the blood draw took place before the patch test was put on. Patients were considered eligible if aged 18 to 70, diagnosed with alopecia and deemed suitable for DPC therapy, and patients were excluded if pregnant. Total RNA was isolated from unfractionated whole blood collected in Tempus Blood RNA tubes. The library was obtained by RACE. Instrument used: NextSeq 500. Library preparation attached unique molecular identifiers to individual cDNA molecules for quantitative, reproducible TCR counting. Both TCR alpha and TCR beta chains were sequenced from each blood RNA sample. In the source study's methods: The median number of TCRs per sample was around 100,000, ranging from about 23,224 to 700,000. The Decombinator software suite was used to annotate the V, J and CDR3 of the TCR reads. Every sample was subsampled to the same number of TCRs (28,000) for the PS versus PT1 abundance plots. TCRs were defined as expanded if absent before sensitization and observed at least eight times at the 2-week time point. TCRdb itself trimmed the public reads at Q25 with fastp, ran MiXCR and retained productive beta chains. Entries are consolidated by CDR3 protein sequence, retaining the most common genes and DNA. The authors' filters were not applied to this entry. The sample yields roughly 81,000 distinct CDR3 sequences; 6.5% to 10% were counted once. 2% to 3% of the sample comes from the top ten.

The TCR sequence derives from a man in his forties or fifties with alopecia areata. Some clones in this sample may be carry-over from other donors' samples. Sequences were derived from whole blood, sampled in connection with sensitization to the hapten diphenylcyclopropenone (DPC).

Here is the DNA: TGTGCCAGCAGGCTTGGGGGCGGCAATCAGCCCCAGCATTTT. Its translation is CASRLGGGNQPQHF. The chain couples TRBV6-2 or TRBV6-3 to TRBJ1-5; a tentative D call is TRBD1 (6 bases match). The germline V gene supplies CDR1 MNHEY and CDR2 SVGEGT. Trimming removed 6 bases from V and 2 bases from J, leaving 11 bases between the germline ends. From its cysteine to its phenylalanine, the CDR3 spans 14 amino acids. The read is trimmed to its CDR3 DNA, 42 bases read in frame from base 1.